The clone carrying this T cell receptor beta chain was seen a few times. The sample originates from a study of metastatic and nonmetastatic thyroid tumors. TCRdb re-processed the PCR reads through MiXCR. The sample has several thousand clones, 30% to 40% seen once; the top ten hold roughly a fifth. Patients had received no treatment of any kind before thyroid surgery. The CDR3 contains 17 residues. Germline CDR1 reads MNHNS; CDR2 reads SASEGT. The V gene lost 8 bases and the J gene lost 8 bases, with 30 bases spanning the gap. The chain couples TRBV6-1 to TRBJ1-2, with a tentative D call TRBD1 (6 bases). This receptor was identified in a female donor with papillary thyroid cancer or a benign thyroid nodule (not recorded which). Some clones in this sample may be carry-over from other donors' samples. What was sequenced was adjacent normal tissue. CDR3 coding DNA: TGTGCCAGCTCTACCAGGACAGAATGGGGAATCTATGGCGGCTACACCTTC. Its translation: CASSTRTEWGIYGGYTF.